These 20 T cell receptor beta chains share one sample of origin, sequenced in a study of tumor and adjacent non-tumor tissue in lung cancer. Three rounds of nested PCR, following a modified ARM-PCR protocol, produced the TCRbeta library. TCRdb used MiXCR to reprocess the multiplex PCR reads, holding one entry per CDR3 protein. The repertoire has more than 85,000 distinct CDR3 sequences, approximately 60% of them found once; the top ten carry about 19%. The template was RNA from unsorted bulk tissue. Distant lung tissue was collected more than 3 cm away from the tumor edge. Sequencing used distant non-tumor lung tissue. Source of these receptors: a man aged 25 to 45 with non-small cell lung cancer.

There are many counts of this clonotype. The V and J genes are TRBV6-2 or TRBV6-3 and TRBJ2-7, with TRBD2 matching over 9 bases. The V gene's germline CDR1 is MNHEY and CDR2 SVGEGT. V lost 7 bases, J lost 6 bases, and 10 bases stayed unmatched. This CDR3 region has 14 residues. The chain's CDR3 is CASIEGLAIGEQYF. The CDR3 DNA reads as TGTGCCAGCATCGAGGGACTAGCCATTGGCGAGCAGTACTTC.

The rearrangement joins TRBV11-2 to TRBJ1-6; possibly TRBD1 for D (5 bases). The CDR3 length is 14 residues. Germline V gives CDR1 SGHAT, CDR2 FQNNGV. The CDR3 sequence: CASGLCWGGSPLHF. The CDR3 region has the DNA TGTGCAAGCGGCTTATGCTGGGGCGGATCACCCCTCCACTTT.

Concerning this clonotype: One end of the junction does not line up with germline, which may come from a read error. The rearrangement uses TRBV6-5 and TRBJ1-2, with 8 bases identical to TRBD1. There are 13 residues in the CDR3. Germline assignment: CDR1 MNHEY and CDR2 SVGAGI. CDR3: CVSSPDRGYGYTF. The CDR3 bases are TGTGTCAGCAGCCCCGACAGGGGATACGGCTACACCTTT.

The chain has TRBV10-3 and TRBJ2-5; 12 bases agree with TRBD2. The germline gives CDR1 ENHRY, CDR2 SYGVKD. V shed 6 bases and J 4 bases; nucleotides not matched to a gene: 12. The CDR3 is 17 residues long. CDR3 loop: CAIRDRLAGGPGETQYF. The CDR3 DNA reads TGTGCCATCAGGGACCGGCTAGCGGGGGGGCCGGGAGAGACCCAGTACTTC.

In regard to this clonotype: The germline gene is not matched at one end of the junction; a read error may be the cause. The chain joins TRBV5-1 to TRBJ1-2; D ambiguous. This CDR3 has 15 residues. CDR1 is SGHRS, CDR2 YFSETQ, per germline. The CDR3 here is CASSPVGLTSYDYTF. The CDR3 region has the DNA TGCGCCAGCAGCCCCGTTGGACTGACTAGCTATGACTACACCTTC.

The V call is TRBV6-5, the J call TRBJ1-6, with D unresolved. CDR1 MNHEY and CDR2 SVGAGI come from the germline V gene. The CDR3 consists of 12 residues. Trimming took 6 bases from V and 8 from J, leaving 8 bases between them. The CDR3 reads CASSRTDSPLHF. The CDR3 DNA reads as TGTGCCAGCAGCCGAACTGATTCACCCCTCCACTTT.

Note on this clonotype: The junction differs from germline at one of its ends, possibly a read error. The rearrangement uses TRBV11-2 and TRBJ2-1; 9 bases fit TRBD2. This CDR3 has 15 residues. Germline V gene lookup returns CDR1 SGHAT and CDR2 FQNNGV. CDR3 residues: CASSLILAGIVEQFF. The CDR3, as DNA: TGTGCCAGCAGCTTAATTCTAGCGGGGATTGTTGAGCAGTTCTTT.

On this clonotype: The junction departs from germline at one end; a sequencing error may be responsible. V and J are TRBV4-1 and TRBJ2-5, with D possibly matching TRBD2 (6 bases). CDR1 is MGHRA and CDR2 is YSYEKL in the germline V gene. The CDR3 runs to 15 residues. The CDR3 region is CAGSQESPVAGTQYF. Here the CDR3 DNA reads TGCGCCGGCAGCCAAGAGTCCCCTGTGGCGGGGACCCAGTACTTT.

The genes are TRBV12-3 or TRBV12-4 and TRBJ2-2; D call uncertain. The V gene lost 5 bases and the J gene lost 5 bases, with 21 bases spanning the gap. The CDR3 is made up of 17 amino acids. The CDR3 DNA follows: TGTGCCAGCAGTATATGGACCCCAGTCCAAAATACCGGGGAGCTGTTTTTT. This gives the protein CASSIWTPVQNTGELFF.

The CDR3 reads CASSYSSAGLSYEQYF. CDR3 nucleotide sequence: TGTGCCAGCAGTTACTCATCGGCCGGGCTTAGCTACGAGCAGTACTTC. The chain combines TRBV6-6 with TRBJ2-7; no clear D. The CDR3 loop spans 16 amino acids. Trimming left V 0 bases short and J 3 bases short, with 15 bases between. Germline V CDR1 and CDR2: MNHNY, SVGAGI (reference sequence).

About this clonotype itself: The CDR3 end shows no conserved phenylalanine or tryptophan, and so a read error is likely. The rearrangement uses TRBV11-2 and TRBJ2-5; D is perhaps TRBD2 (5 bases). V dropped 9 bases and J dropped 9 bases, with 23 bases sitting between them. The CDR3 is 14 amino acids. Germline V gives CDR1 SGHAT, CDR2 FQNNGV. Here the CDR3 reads CASAGFGVSEAQYL. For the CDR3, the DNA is TGTGCCAGTGCCGGATTTGGGGTCTCGGAGGCCCAGTACTTA.

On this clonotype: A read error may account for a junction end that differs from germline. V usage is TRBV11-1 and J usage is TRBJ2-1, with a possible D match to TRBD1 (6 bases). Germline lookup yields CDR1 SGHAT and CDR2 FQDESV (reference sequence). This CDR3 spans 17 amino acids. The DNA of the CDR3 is TGTGCCAGCGCCCTCGGTTGGGCAGGGGAGTCCTACAATGAGCAGTTTTTC. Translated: CASALGWAGESYNEQFF.

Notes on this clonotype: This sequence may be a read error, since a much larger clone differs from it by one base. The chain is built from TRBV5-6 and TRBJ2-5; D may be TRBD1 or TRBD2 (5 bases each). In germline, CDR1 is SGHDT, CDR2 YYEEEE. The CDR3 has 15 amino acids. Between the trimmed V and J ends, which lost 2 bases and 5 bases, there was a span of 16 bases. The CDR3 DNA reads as TGTGCCAGCAGCTTAGGGACCCCCCGCGGGGAGACCCAGTACTTC. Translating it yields CASSLGTPRGETQYF.

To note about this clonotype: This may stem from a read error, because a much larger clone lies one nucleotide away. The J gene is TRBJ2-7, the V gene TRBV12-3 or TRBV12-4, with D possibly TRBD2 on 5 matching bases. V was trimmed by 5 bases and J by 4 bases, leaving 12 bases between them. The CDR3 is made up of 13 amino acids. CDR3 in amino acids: CASSRIGRYEQYF. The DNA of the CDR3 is TGTGCCAGCAGTCGGATAGGGAGATACGAGCAGTACTTC.

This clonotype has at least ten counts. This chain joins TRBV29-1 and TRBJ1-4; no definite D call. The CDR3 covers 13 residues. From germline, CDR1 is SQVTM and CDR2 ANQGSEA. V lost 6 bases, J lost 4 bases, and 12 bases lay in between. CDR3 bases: TGCAGCGTGGCGGACGGGTTTAATGAAAAACTGTTTTTT. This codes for CSVADGFNEKLFF.

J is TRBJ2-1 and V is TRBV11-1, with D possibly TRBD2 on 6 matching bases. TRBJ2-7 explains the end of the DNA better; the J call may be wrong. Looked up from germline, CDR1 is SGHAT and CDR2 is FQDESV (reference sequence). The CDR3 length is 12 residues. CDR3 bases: TGTGCCAGCAATGCGGGACTCACCGAGCAGTACTTC. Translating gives CASNAGLTEQYF.

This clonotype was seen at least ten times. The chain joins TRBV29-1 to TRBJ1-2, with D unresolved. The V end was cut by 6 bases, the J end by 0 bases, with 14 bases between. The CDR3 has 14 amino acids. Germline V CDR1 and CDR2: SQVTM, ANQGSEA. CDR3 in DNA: TGCAGCGTAAAATCTGACGGAACTAACTATGGCTACACCTTC. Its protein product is CSVKSDGTNYGYTF.

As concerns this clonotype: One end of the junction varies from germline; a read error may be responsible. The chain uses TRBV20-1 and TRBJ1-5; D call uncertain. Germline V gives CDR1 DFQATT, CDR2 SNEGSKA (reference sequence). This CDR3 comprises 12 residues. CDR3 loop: CSARGGDQPLHF. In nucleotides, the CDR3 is TGCAGTGCTAGAGGAGGCGATCAGCCCCTGCATTTT.

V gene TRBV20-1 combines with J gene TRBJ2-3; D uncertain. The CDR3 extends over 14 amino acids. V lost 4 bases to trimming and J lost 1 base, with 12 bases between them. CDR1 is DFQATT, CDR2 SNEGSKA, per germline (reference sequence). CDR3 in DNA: TGCAGTGCTAATGGGCTGAGCGGCACAGATACGCAGTATTTT. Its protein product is CSANGLSGTDTQYF.

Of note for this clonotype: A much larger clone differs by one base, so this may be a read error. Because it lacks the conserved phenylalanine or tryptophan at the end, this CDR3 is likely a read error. The CDR3 sequence: CASSFRTANTEAFV. The DNA of the CDR3 is TGTGCCAGCAGTTTCCGGACAGCGAACACTGAAGCTTTCGTT. This chain uses TRBV12-3 or TRBV12-4 with TRBJ1-1; maybe TRBD1 (6 bases). The length of the CDR3 is 14 residues. V was shortened by 3 bases and J by 1 base, with 9 bases between the two germline ends.